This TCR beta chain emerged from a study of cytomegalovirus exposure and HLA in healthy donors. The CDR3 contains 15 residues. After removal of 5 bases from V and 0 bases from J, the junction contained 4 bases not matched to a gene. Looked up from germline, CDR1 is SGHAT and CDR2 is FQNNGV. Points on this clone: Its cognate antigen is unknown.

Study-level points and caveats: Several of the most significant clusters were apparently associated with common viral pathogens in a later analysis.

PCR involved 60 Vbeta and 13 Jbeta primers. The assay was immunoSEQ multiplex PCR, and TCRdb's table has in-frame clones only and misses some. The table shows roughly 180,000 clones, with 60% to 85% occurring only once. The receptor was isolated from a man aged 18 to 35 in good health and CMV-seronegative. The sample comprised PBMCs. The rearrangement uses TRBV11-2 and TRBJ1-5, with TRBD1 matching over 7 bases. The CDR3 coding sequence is TGTGCCAGCAGCCAGACAGGGAGTAGCAATCAGCCCCAGCATTTT. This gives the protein CASSQTGSSNQPQHF.